Sequencing of this TCR beta chain was carried out in a study of blood T cell repertoires in COVID-19. Study overall: Samples representing acute and convalescent COVID-19 were sourced from the United States, Italy and Spain. T cells, B-cell-depleted T cells, or PBMCs supplied cDNA or gDNA.

Allocation to cohorts depended on clinical history reported by the participants. V gave up 5 bases and J gave up 8 bases, with 24 bases separating them. The CDR3 extends over 17 amino acids. Germline CDR1 reads SGHVS; CDR2 reads FQNEAQ. In the original analysis: Counts of nucleated cells, estimated from reference gene primer amplification, were obtained. Some clones are missing from TCRdb's copy, which holds only in-frame ones; the method was immunoSEQ multiplex PCR. The V and J calls and clone size are taken from that table; D and trimming were inferred from the DNA. The profile shows about 400,000 clones, approximately 91% of them singletons.

This receptor was obtained from a middle-aged woman with acute COVID-19. The source material was PBMCs or T cells enriched from blood (not recorded which). The chain couples TRBV7-8 to TRBJ1-4, with D possibly TRBD1 on 6 matching bases. CDR3 bases: TGTGCCAGCAGCCCGAATGAAGTGAGGGGGTCGTTGGAAAAACTGTTTTTT. It encodes CASSPNEVRGSLEKLFF. Full variable domain (missing parts from reference TRBV7-8 and TRBJ1-4): GAGVSQSPRYKVAKRGQDVALRCDPISGHVSLFWYQQALGQGPEFLTYFQNEAQLDKSGLPSDRFFAERPEGSVSTLKIQRTQQEDSAVYLCASSPNEVRGSLEKLFFGSGTQLSVL.